The T cell receptor beta chain under discussion was sequenced for a study of blood T cell repertoires in COVID-19. In the original analysis: Amplifying reference gene primers gave estimates of nucleated cell counts. Some clones are missing from TCRdb's copy, which holds only in-frame ones; the method was immunoSEQ multiplex PCR. V and J calls and clone size are those listed in that table; D and trimming were worked out from the DNA. Of fewer than 300,000 clones in the sample, around 86% are singletons; the top ten hold around 15%. Assignment of participants to cohorts was predicated upon participant-reported clinical history. The study counted Cohort 3 donors as recovered given two negative PCRs, clearance, or symptom resolution. This receptor was identified in a young man who had recovered from COVID-19. What was sequenced was PBMCs or T cells enriched from blood (not recorded which).

The CDR3: CASSGGVNYGYTF. For the CDR3, the DNA is TGTGCCAGTTCGGGGGGGGTTAACTATGGCTACACCTTC. The rearrangement links TRBV10-3 to TRBJ1-2, with a tentative D call TRBD1 (5 bases). Trimming removed 10 bases from V and 1 base from J, with 13 bases in between. CDR1 is ENHRY and CDR2 is SYGVKD in the germline V gene. The CDR3 sequence is 13 residues long.